This T cell receptor beta chain was captured by sequencing in a study of blood T cell repertoires in COVID-19 (dated by TCRdb to about 2020). Concerning the study at large: Collaborator samples came from the United States, Italy and Spain and covered acute and convalescent phases of COVID-19. The material from the prospective study consisted of cDNA or gDNA derived from T cells, B-cell-depleted T cells, or PBMCs. Subjects who had been exposed to COVID-19, were actively infected with it, or had recovered from it provided the deeply sampled blood TCRbeta repertoires that made up the dataset. The repertoires were released in a freely available public database intended as a resource for research on the immune response to SARS-CoV-2. The samples were drawn from two sources: the first 160 participants of the ongoing ImmuneRACE study, and 1,000 to 1,500 subjects contributed by 6 global collaborators. The sample metadata nearly always contained a de-identified subject ID, COVID-19 status, age in years and sex. Where available, HLA class I and class II types were obtained from metadata supplied by the sample provider rather than from assay-based typing.

On this clone itself: The clone's antigen remains unknown. No much larger clonotype is one base removed from it; base qualities were not supplied.

Cut back by 3 bases and 1 base, the V and J ends lie 9 bases apart. Counted from cysteine to phenylalanine, this CDR3 has 13 amino acids. The sequence is cut down to CDR3 DNA, 39 bases in frame from base 1. The germline V gene (reference sequence) yields DFQATT for CDR1 and SNEGSKA for CDR2. The collaborating institutions used their own protocols to collect whole blood in K2EDTA tubes. For TCRbeta analysis, collaborators shipped samples as frozen whole blood, isolated PBMCs, or DNA extracted from either of those sample types. TCRbeta CDR3 regions were amplified from genomic DNA using the immunoSEQ Assay, a bias-controlled multiplex PCR. From the authors' description of their analysis: Nucleated cell counts per sample were estimated from amplification of reference gene primers within the assay. To quantify the absolute abundance of each unique TCRbeta CDR3 rearrangement, sequence reads were collapsed and filtered. For each sample, productive Simpson clonality was calculated by taking the square root of Simpson's diversity index across productive rearrangements. The table comes from immuneACCESS by way of TCRdb, which keeps in-frame sequences with V and J called. Part of the clones is missing from these tables; in studies checked, under half for an unresolved V gene and the rest for unknown reasons. That table gives V, J and clone size, and the DNA gave D and trimming. This sample holds around 78,000 clones; about 88% were observed only once. The ten largest make up under 55% of the sample.

General conclusions and limits of the study: The quantity of clinical and demographic metadata differed by source and by participant and was supplied without curation.

The source is a human donor in a cohort sampled during active COVID-19. Material: peripheral blood. In this chain, TRBV20-1 is recombined with TRBJ1-1, with no confident D gene call. The base sequence is TGCAGTGCTAGTTTTCCCCAGAACACTGAAGCTTTCTTT. Translated, this is CSASFPQNTEAFF.